This T cell receptor beta chain was identified in a study of blood T cell repertoires in COVID-19. A note on this clone: The same CDR3 also results from other DNA sequences found in this sample.

Germline-derived CDR1 and CDR2 are MNHEY and SVGAGI. V lost 6 bases and J lost 3; bases outside the gene matches: 2. The CDR3 runs to 14 residues. Original analysis: Nucleated cell number was recorded as an estimate derived from reference gene primer amplification. Libraries were prepared by immunoSEQ multiplex PCR; TCRdb keeps only in-frame clonotypes and omits some of them. V and J calls and clone size are copied from that table; D and trimming were computed from the DNA. The sample consists of 190,000 or so clones, roughly 83% of them appearing once. Participants were aged roughly 18 to 89 years, lived in 20 to 30 US areas, and enrolled virtually. Participants reported their clinical history, and cohort assignment relied on those reports.

This clonotype was sampled from a woman aged 25 to 39 who had recovered from COVID-19. The sequenced sample consisted of PBMCs or T cells enriched from blood (not recorded which). J is TRBJ2-2 and V is TRBV6-5, with 9 bases fitting TRBD1. The CDR3 DNA is TGTGCCAGCAGGGGACAGGGTGACACCGGGGAGCTGTTTTTT. Its protein is CASRGQGDTGELFF.